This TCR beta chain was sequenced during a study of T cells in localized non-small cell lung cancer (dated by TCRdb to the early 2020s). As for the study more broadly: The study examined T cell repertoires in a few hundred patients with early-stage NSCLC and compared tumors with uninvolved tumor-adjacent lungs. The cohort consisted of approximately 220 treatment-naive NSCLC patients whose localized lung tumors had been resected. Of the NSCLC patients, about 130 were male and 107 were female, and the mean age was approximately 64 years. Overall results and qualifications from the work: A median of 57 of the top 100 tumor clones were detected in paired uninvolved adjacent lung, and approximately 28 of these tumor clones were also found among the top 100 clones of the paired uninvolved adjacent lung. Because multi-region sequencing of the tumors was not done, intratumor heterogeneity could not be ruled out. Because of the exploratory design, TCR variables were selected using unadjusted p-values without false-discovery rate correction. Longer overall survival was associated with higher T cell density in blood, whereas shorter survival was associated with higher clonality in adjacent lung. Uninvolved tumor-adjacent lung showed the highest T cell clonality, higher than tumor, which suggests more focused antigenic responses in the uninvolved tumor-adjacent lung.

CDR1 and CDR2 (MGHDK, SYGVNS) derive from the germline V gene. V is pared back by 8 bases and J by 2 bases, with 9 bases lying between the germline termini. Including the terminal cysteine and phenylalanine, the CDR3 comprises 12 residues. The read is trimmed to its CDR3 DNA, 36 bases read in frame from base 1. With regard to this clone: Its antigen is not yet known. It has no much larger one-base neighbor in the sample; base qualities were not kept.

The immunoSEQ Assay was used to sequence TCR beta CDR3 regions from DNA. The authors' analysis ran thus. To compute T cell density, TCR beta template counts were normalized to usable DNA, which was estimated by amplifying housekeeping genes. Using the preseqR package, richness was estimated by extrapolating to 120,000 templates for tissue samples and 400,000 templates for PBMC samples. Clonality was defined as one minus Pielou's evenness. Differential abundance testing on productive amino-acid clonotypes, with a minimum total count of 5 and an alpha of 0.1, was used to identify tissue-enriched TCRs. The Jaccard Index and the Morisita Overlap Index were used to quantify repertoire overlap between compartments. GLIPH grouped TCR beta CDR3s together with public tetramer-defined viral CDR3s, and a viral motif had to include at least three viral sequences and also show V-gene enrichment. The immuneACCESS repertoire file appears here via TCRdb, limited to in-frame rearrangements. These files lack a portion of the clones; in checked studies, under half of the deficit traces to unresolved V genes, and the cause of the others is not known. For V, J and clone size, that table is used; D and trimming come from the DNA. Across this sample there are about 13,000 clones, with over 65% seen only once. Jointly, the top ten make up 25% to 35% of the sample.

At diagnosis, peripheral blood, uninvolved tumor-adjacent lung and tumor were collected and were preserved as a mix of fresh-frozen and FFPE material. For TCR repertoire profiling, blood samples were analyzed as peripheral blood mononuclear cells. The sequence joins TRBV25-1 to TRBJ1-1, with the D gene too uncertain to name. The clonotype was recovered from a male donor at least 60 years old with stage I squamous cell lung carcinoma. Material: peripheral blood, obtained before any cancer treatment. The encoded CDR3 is CASQTLNTEAFF. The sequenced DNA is TGTGCCAGCCAGACCCTAAACACTGAAGCTTTCTTT.